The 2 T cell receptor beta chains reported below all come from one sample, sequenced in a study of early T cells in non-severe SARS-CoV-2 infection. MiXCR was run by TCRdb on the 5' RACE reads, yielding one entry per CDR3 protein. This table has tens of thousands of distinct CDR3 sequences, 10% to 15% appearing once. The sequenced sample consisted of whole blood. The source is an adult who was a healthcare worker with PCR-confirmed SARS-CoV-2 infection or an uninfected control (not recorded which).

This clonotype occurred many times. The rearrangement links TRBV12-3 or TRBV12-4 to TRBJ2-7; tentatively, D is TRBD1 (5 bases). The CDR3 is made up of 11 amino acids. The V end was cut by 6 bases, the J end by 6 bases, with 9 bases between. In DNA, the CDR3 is TGTGCCAGCAGCGGCAGGGCCGAGCAGTACTTC. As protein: CASSGRAEQYF.

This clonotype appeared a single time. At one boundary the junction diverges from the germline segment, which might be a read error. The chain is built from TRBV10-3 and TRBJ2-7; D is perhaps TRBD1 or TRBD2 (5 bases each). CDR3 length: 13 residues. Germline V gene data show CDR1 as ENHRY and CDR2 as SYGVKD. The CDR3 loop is CAISDGAKYDQYF. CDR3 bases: TGTGCCATCAGTGACGGGGCGAAATACGACCAGTACTTC.